These T cell receptor beta chains were read from a single sample in a study of T cell responses to AZD1222 COVID-19 vaccine. The table came from immunoSEQ multiplex PCR; TCRdb's copy has only in-frame clones and leaves some out. The repertoire holds 100,000 to 130,000 clones, with about 93% as singletons. Sequencing used peripheral blood, obtained on day 0 of AZD1222 vaccination. These receptors were taken from an adult in good health. The CDR3 runs from the conserved cysteine through the conserved F or W. The D gene is left open where the match is weak. The size of a clone is reported for some rows only, either as once, few or many, or as a class for expanded clones.

TRBJ1-2 | NA | TRBV3-1/TRBV3-2 | few | CASSERNYGYTF | TGTGCCAGCAGCGAACGGAACTATGGCTACACCTTC
TRBJ2-2 | NA | TRBV10-2 | NA | CASNSTRANTGELFF | TGCGCCAGCAACTCAACCCGTGCCAACACCGGGGAGCTGTTTTTT
TRBJ1-6 | NA | TRBV19 | NA | CASSIPQDGSTPLHF | TGTGCCAGTAGTATCCCACAGGACGGGTCGACACCCCTCCACTTT
TRBJ2-3 | TRBD1 | TRBV7-9 | NA | CASSSGQGADTQYF | TGTGCCAGCAGCTCGGGACAGGGCGCAGATACGCAGTATTTT
TRBJ1-2 | TRBD1 | TRBV6-5 | NA | CASSPLGQGYGYTF | TGTGCCAGCAGCCCCTTGGGACAGGGTTATGGCTACACCTTC
TRBJ1-6 | NA | TRBV6-5 | NA | CAVFRSSYNSPLHF | TGTGCCGTATTCAGGAGCTCCTATAATTCACCCCTCCACTTT
TRBJ1-5 | TRBD1 | TRBV2 | few | CASSEGRGQSNQPQHF | TGTGCCAGCAGTGAAGGGCGGGGACAGAGCAATCAGCCCCAGCATTTT
TRBJ2-2 | NA | TRBV7-8 | NA | CASSLVSGRANTGELLF | TGTGCCAGCAGCTTAGTAAGTGGGAGAGCGAACACCGGGGAGCTGCTTTTT
TRBJ1-2 | NA | TRBV15 | NA | CATSRDRRGTYGYTF | TGTGCCACCAGCAGAGATAGACGGGGGACCTATGGCTACACCTTC
TRBJ2-7 | NA | TRBV6-5 | NA | CASRQVYEQYF | TGTGCCAGCAGACAAGTGTACGAGCAGTACTTC
TRBJ2-2 | NA | TRBV7-2 | NA | CASSRDGGELFF | TGTGCCAGCAGCCGGGACGGCGGGGAGCTGTTTTTT
TRBJ1-2 | NA | TRBV3-1/TRBV3-2 | NA | CASSLTGLAYGYTF | TGTGCCAGCAGCCTCACAGGGCTGGCCTATGGCTACACCTTC
TRBJ2-7 | TRBD1 | TRBV5-1 | NA | CASSAGTGSYEQYF | TGCGCCAGCAGCGCCGGGACAGGGTCGTACGAGCAGTACTTC
TRBJ2-7 | NA | TRBV27 | NA | CASSFFGSYEQYF | TGTGCCAGCAGTTTTTTTGGGTCCTACGAGCAGTACTTC
TRBJ2-3 | NA | TRBV19 | once | CASSIQVVGDTQYF | TGTGCCAGTAGTATCCAAGTAGTAGGAGATACGCAGTATTTT
TRBJ2-7 | NA | TRBV11-2 | once | CASSLDLYGSDEQYF | TGTGCCAGCAGCTTAGATCTGTACGGGAGCGACGAGCAGTACTTC
TRBJ1-1 | NA | TRBV12-3/TRBV12-4 | NA | CASSFLARTEAFF | TGTGCCAGCAGTTTTTTAGCGCGGACTGAAGCTTTCTTT
TRBJ1-2 | NA | TRBV4-1 | NA | CASSQDLSGGLLGSDGYTF | TGCGCCAGCAGCCAAGATTTGTCGGGAGGACTCCTCGGGTCAGATGGCTACACCTTC
TRBJ2-2 | NA | TRBV5-6 | NA | CASSQTHRVGTGELFF | TGTGCCAGCAGCCAGACTCACAGGGTTGGCACCGGGGAGCTGTTTTTT
TRBJ1-6 | NA | TRBV7-9 | NA | CASTRAENYNSPLHF | TGTGCCAGCACGAGGGCAGAAAATTATAATTCACCCCTCCACTTT
TRBJ1-2 | NA | TRBV7-3 | NA | CASSPMTGYGYTF | TGTGCCAGCAGCCCGATGACGGGTTATGGCTACACCTTC
TRBJ1-4 | NA | TRBV15 | NA | CATSRARPRVNEKLFF | TGTGCCACCAGCAGGGCCCGGCCGCGCGTTAATGAAAAACTGTTTTTT
TRBJ2-7 | TRBD2 | TRBV7-9 | NA | CALGPGGVSSYEQYF | TGTGCCCTTGGGCCCGGGGGGGTGAGCTCCTACGAGCAGTACTTC
TRBJ1-5 | NA | TRBV28 | NA | CASSLFGGDQPQHF | TGTGCCAGCAGTTTATTTGGCGGGGATCAGCCCCAGCATTTT
TRBJ2-6 | NA | TRBV4-3 | NA | CASSRTTGSGANVLTF | TGCGCCAGCAGCCGTACGACAGGCTCTGGGGCCAACGTCCTGACTTTC
TRBJ1-2 | NA | TRBV28 | NA | CASSRHAANYGYTF | TGTGCCAGCAGTAGACATGCAGCTAACTATGGCTACACCTTC
TRBJ2-3 | TRBD2 | TRBV6-4 | NA | CASSLAGEADTQYF | TGTGCCAGCAGTCTAGCGGGGGAAGCAGATACGCAGTATTTT
TRBJ2-1 | TRBD2 | TRBV5-6 | NA | CASSLGTSGDTYFNEQFF | TGTGCCAGCAGCCTTGGGACTAGCGGGGATACCTACTTCAATGAGCAGTTCTTC
TRBJ1-3 | NA | TRBV6-2/TRBV6-3 | NA | CASSYGDGRGNTIYF | TGTGCCAGCAGTTACGGGGACGGGAGAGGAAACACCATATATTTT
TRBJ2-5 | TRBD2 | TRBV9 | NA | CASSVSVAGGLKETQYF | TGTGCCAGCAGCGTGTCAGTAGCGGGGGGGCTCAAAGAGACCCAGTACTTC
TRBJ2-3 | NA | TRBV24-1 | NA | CATGTTSTDTQYF | TGTGCCACCGGGACCACTAGCACAGATACGCAGTATTTT
TRBJ2-1 | NA | TRBV6-2/TRBV6-3 | NA | CASSPDSSYNEQFF | TGTGCCAGCAGCCCGGACAGCTCCTACAATGAGCAGTTCTTC
TRBJ1-6 | TRBD1 | TRBV11-2 | NA | CASSYTGQENSPLHF | TGTGCCAGCAGCTACACGGGACAGGAGAATTCACCCCTCCACTTT
TRBJ2-1 | TRBD1 | TRBV4-3 | NA | CASSQESVGDRGLNEQFF | TGCGCCAGCAGCCAAGAAAGTGTGGGGGACAGGGGCCTAAATGAGCAGTTCTTC
TRBJ1-6 | NA | TRBV7-2 | once | CASSLAGSYNSPLHF | TGTGCCAGCAGCTTAGCAGGCTCCTATAATTCACCCCTCCACTTT
TRBJ1-4 | TRBD1 | TRBV11-2 | NA | CASSKWTGANKKLFF | TGTGCCAGCAGCAAGTGGACAGGGGCGAACAAAAAACTGTTTTTT
TRBJ2-7 | NA | TRBV7-2 | NA | CASSFGGGYYEQYF | TGTGCCAGCAGCTTCGGTGGGGGCTACTACGAGCAGTACTTC
TRBJ1-1 | NA | TRBV7-2 | NA | CASSLVERHTEAFF | TGTGCCAGCAGCTTAGTTGAAAGACATACTGAAGCTTTCTTT
TRBJ1-4 | NA | TRBV24-1 | NA | CATMGGSATNEKLFF | TGTGCCACCATGGGGGGATCTGCAACTAATGAAAAACTGTTTTTT
TRBJ2-7 | NA | TRBV14 | NA | CASSPGTIIPSYEQYF | TGTGCCAGCAGCCCCGGGACAATCATTCCTTCCTACGAGCAGTACTTC
TRBJ2-3 | NA | TRBV5-1 | once | CASSLAGTSGVGTDTQYF | TGCGCCAGCAGCTTGGCGGGGACGTCAGGGGTAGGCACAGATACGCAGTATTTT
TRBJ1-2 | NA | TRBV7-9 | NA | CASSRGQFGPSRDYGYTF | TGTGCCAGCAGCCGAGGACAGTTTGGCCCCTCAAGGGACTATGGCTACACCTTC
TRBJ1-1 | NA | TRBV10-3 | once | CAISESVANTEAFF | TGTGCCATCAGTGAGTCTGTGGCGAACACTGAAGCTTTCTTT
TRBJ1-1 | NA | TRBV19 | NA | CASSLTSNTEAFF | TGTGCCAGTAGCTTGACATCGAACACTGAAGCTTTCTTT
TRBJ1-5 | NA | TRBV6-1 | NA | CASSEGGGMEPQHF | TGTGCCAGCAGTGAGGGGGGGGGAATGGAGCCCCAGCATTTT
TRBJ2-7 | NA | TRBV10-3 | NA | CAISGDRTTYEQYF | TGTGCCATCAGTGGAGACAGGACTACCTACGAGCAGTACTTC